What follows is one TCR beta chain and its context. These data belong to a study of blood T cell repertoires in COVID-19. Background on the study: COVID-19 samples from acute and convalescent phases originated in the United States, Italy and Spain. T cells, B-cell-depleted T cells, or PBMCs supplied cDNA or gDNA.

Original methodology: Scientists estimated how many nucleated cells there were by amplifying reference gene primers. Some clones are missing from TCRdb's copy, which holds only in-frame ones; the method was immunoSEQ multiplex PCR. D and trimming come from the DNA, and the V and J calls and clone size come from that table. The table lists more than 95,000 clones, roughly 90% of them singletons. V dropped 4 bases and J dropped 0 bases, with 8 bases sitting between them. The germline V gene encodes CDR1 LNHDA and CDR2 SQIVND (reference sequence). The CDR3 extends over 14 amino acids. The chain links TRBV19 to TRBJ2-3; a weak D match, TRBD2 (6 bases). This receptor was taken from a human donor in a cohort sampled during active COVID-19. Sample: peripheral blood. The CDR3 DNA reads TGTGCCAGTAGTAGCGGGGCTAGCACAGATACGCAGTATTTT. Translation gives CASSSGASTDTQYF.